The 18 T cell receptor beta chains presented below share a single source sample, sequenced in a study of control samples from healthy donors and cancer patients. Repertoires were generated with immunoSEQ multiplex PCR, while TCRdb's copy carries only in-frame clones and drops some. Of 130,000 to 150,000 clones in the sample, about 95% were seen once. Material: PBMCs. The receptors stem from a man between 60 and 75 years old with colorectal cancer.

The chain combines TRBV5-1 with TRBJ1-1, with TRBD1 as a possible D gene (6 bases). Trimming removed 4 bases from V and 0 bases from J, with 10 bases in between. Looked up from germline, CDR1 is SGHRS and CDR2 is YFSETQ. CDR3 length: 14 residues. The CDR3 coding sequence is TGCGCCAGCAGCGCAACAGGGATGAACACTGAAGCTTTCTTT. This translates into CASSATGMNTEAFF.

This sequence joins TRBV4-1 and TRBJ1-1, with a possible D match to TRBD1 (5 bases). V dropped 5 bases and J dropped 3 bases, with 16 bases sitting between them. CDR1 MGHRA and CDR2 YSYEKL come from the germline V gene. There are 15 residues in the CDR3. CDR3 loop: CASSGRDGRYTEAFF. As DNA, the CDR3 is TGCGCCAGCAGCGGGCGGGACGGCCGTTACACTGAAGCTTTCTTT.

The chain employs TRBV19 and TRBJ1-1; 7 bases match TRBD1. The CDR3 consists of 13 residues. J lost 4 bases, V lost 3 bases, and 2 bases had no gene match. Germline CDR1 is LNHDA and CDR2 is SQIVND (reference sequence). The CDR3 here is CASSIRGSTEAFF. In nucleotides, the CDR3 is TGTGCCAGTAGTATCAGGGGGTCCACTGAAGCTTTCTTT.

CDR3 amino acids: CASSLDRQDSPLHF. The CDR3 nucleotides are TGCGCCAGCAGCTTGGACCGACAGGATTCACCCCTCCACTTT. The V gene is TRBV5-1, the J gene TRBJ1-6; possible D gene TRBD1, 6 bases. V lost 0 bases and J 8 bases, leaving 9 bases between the germline ends. The germline gives CDR1 SGHRS, CDR2 YFSETQ. The CDR3 runs to 14 residues.

This chain uses TRBV4-2 with TRBJ2-1; TRBD2 is a possible D gene (7 bases). Trimming removed 3 bases at V and 3 bases at J, with 27 bases between. Germline V gives CDR1 LGHNA, CDR2 YNFKEQ. This CDR3 comprises 20 residues. CDR3 nucleotide sequence: TGTGCCAGCAGCCAGCCGCTTCCACATAAGTCGGGGGGCAACTACAATGAGCAGTTCTTC. Its translation: CASSQPLPHKSGGNYNEQFF.

This clone is termed medium-sized. This chain uses TRBV25-1 with TRBJ2-5; 8 bases fit TRBD2. The CDR3 loop spans 16 amino acids. V lost 0 bases and J lost 2; bases outside the gene matches: 5. Looked up from germline, CDR1 is MGHDK and CDR2 is SYGVNS. The CDR3 region has the DNA TGTGCCAGCAGTGAATATGAGCGGGGGATTCAAGAGACCCAGTACTTC. Amino acid sequence: CASSEYERGIQETQYF.

V usage is TRBV27 and J usage is TRBJ1-5; D may be TRBD1 (6 bases). The CDR3 has 16 amino acids. The V end was cut by 5 bases, the J end by 3 bases, with 17 bases between. Germline values: CDR1 MNHEY, CDR2 SMNVEV (reference sequence). The CDR3 bases are TGTGCCAGCAGTGCAGCGGGGGGGGCCTCCAATCAGCCCCAGCATTTT. It encodes CASSAAGGASNQPQHF.

V gene TRBV10-2 combines with J gene TRBJ1-4, with D possibly TRBD1 on 6 matching bases. CDR3 length equals 15 residues. Germline values: CDR1 WSHSY, CDR2 SAAADI. Trimming left V 0 bases short and J 7 bases short, with 12 bases between. The CDR3 coding sequence is TGCGCCAGCAGTGAGTCGGGGGCGGGAGGTGAAAAACTGTTTTTT. Protein sequence: CASSESGAGGEKLFF.

This clone has a single count. The chain carries TRBV5-5 and TRBJ2-6; no clear D. CDR1 and CDR2 (germline): SGHKS, YYEKEE (reference sequence). V was cut by 4 bases and J by 4 bases, with 15 bases left in between. The CDR3 loop spans 16 amino acids. CDR3 residues: CASSADGTGGANVLTF. CDR3 DNA sequence: TGTGCCAGCAGCGCGGACGGCACCGGAGGGGCCAACGTCCTGACTTTC. Looking up the rest from reference TRBV5-5 and TRBJ2-6 gives the full variable domain: DAGVTQSPTHLIKTRGQQVTLRCSPISGHKSVSWYQQVLGQGPQFIFQYYEKEERGRGNFPDRFSARQFPNYSSELNVNALLLGDSALYLCASSADGTGGANVLTFGAGSRLTVL.

The rearrangement uses TRBV27 and TRBJ1-2; the D is unclear. V dropped 2 bases and J dropped 0 bases, with 10 bases sitting between them. CDR1 and CDR2 from the germline V gene are MNHEY and SMNVEV (reference sequence). The CDR3 has 15 residues. CDR3 nucleotides: TGTGCCAGCAGTTTACCCCCGGGCACTAACTATGGCTACACCTTC. Encoded protein: CASSLPPGTNYGYTF.

The genes are TRBV18 and TRBJ1-1, with D hard to call. This CDR3 is built from 13 residues. Trimming stripped 3 bases from V and 3 bases from J, with 8 bases between. Germline values: CDR1 KGHSH, CDR2 LQKENI. Here the CDR3 DNA reads TGTGCCAGCTCACCGCTTAGTCACACTGAAGCTTTCTTT. This encodes CASSPLSHTEAFF. Combining the CDR3 with reference TRBV18 and TRBJ1-1 gives the whole variable domain NAGVMQNPRHLVRRRGQEARLRCSPMKGHSHVYWYRQLPEEGLKFMVYLQKENIIDESGMPKERFSAEFPKEGPSILRIQQVVRGDSAAYFCASSPLSHTEAFFGQGTRLTVV.

The rearrangement joins TRBV7-2 to TRBJ1-3; weak D call: TRBD1 (5 bases). V dropped 1 base and J dropped 2 bases, with 9 bases sitting between them. CDR3 length: 15 residues. Germline V gene lookup returns CDR1 SGHTA and CDR2 FQGNSA. The CDR3 here is CASSLGGGPGNTIYF. The DNA for the CDR3 is TGTGCCAGCAGCTTAGGGGGGGGTCCTGGAAACACCATATATTTT.

The rearrangement links TRBV9 to TRBJ2-5; D is possibly TRBD1 or TRBD2 (5 bases each). The germline gives CDR1 SGDLS, CDR2 YYNGEE. Between the trimmed V and J ends, which lost 4 bases and 2 bases, there was a span of 12 bases. The CDR3 is 14 amino acids. The CDR3 DNA is TGTGCCAGCAGCCCCCGGGACCCACAAGAGACCCAGTACTTC. This translates into CASSPRDPQETQYF.

The V and J genes are TRBV12-3 or TRBV12-4 and TRBJ1-3, with unresolved D. CDR3 length: 12 residues. The CDR3 nucleotides are TGTGCGGGCGCCGACTCTGGAAACACCATATATTTT. Translated, it gives CAGADSGNTIYF.

V usage is TRBV7-9 and J usage is TRBJ1-2; 8 bases fit TRBD1. CDR3 length equals 16 residues. The germline CDR1 and CDR2 sequences are SEHNR and FQNEAQ (reference sequence). The V and J ends lost 5 bases and 4 bases, in that order; junction bases with no gene match: 12. In DNA, the CDR3 is TGTGCCAGCAGCGCCACCGGGGGACAGGATATCTATGGCTACACCTTC. As protein: CASSATGGQDIYGYTF.

The V gene is TRBV5-1, the J gene TRBJ2-3, with D perhaps TRBD1 (6 bases). Germline assignment: CDR1 SGHRS and CDR2 YFSETQ. V lost 3 bases and J lost 0, with 32 bases in between. There are 22 residues in the CDR3. The CDR3 DNA sequence: TGCGCCAGCAGCTGGATTTCGACGGGACATGCGCGACCCGAGTCTAGCACAGATACGCAGTATTTT. Translation: CASSWISTGHARPESSTDTQYF.

CDR3 region: CASSQDFEGYSSYEQYF. The CDR3 coding sequence is TGCGCCAGCAGCCAAGATTTTGAAGGTTACAGCTCCTACGAGCAGTACTTC. The gene calls are TRBV4-3 and TRBJ2-7; no clear D. CDR1 is LGHNA and CDR2 is YSLEER in the germline V gene. The ends were cut back, 0 bases at V and 0 bases at J, with 15 bases in the middle. CDR3 length: 17 residues.

This sequence joins TRBV30 and TRBJ1-1; D ambiguous. The CDR3 sequence is 14 residues long. V lost 0 bases, J lost 5 bases, and 13 bases lay in between. Germline CDR1 reads GTSNPN; CDR2 reads SVGIG (reference sequence). CDR3 DNA sequence: TGTGCCTGGAGTGTCAGTATGGGGAGTACTGAAGCTTTCTTT. This gives the protein CAWSVSMGSTEAFF.